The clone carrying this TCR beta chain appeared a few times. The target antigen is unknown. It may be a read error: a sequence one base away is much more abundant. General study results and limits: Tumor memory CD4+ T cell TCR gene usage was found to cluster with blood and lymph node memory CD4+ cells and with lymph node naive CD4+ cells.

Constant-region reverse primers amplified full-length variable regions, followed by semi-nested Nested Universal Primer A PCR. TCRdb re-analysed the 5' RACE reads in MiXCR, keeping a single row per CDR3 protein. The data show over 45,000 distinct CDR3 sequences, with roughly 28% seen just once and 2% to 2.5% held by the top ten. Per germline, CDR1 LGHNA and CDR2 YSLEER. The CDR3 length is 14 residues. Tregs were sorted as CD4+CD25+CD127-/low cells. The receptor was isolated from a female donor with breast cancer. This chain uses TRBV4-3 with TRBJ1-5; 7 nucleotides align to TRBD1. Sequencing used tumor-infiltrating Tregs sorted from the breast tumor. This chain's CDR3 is CTSSLRQGGQPQHF. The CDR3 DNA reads TGCACCAGCAGCCTCCGACAGGGAGGTCAGCCCCAGCATTTT.